This TCR beta chain was recorded in a study of vaccination and CD4 T cells after COVID-19. This CDR3 has 15 residues. Trimming cost V 6 bases and J 4 bases, with 19 bases left between them. Per germline, CDR1 SNHLY and CDR2 FYNNEI. To note about this clonotype: Its target is unknown.

As to time point: late sampling 161 to 241 days after vaccination in a few convalescent patients. Documented treatment: approximately nine-day PBMC culture with coronavirus spike peptide pools or control peptides (ViraFEST assay). Peptide pools at 7.5 to 10 ug/ml, together with 10 IU/ml IL-2, were added to cultures of some 2.2 million PBMCs per well. Sequencing of cultured CD4+ T cell DNA used the Oncomine TCR Beta short-read assay. After culture, CD4+ T cells served as the source for genomic DNA extraction. One entry per CDR3 protein results from TCRdb running MiXCR on the PCR reads. Altogether fewer than 25,000 distinct CDR3 sequences are present, 30% being singletons, with the ten largest covering around 2.9%.

Sequencing was performed on CD4+ T cells from blood, cultured in vitro, taken about 7 months after SARS-CoV-2 vaccination. This chain connects TRBV2 to TRBJ2-7; D might be TRBD2 (7 bases). This sequence originates from a human donor who had recovered from COVID-19. CDR3 residues: CASRGGARDGYEQYF. The CDR3 DNA reads TGTGCCAGCAGGGGGGGGGCCAGGGACGGTTACGAGCAGTACTTC.